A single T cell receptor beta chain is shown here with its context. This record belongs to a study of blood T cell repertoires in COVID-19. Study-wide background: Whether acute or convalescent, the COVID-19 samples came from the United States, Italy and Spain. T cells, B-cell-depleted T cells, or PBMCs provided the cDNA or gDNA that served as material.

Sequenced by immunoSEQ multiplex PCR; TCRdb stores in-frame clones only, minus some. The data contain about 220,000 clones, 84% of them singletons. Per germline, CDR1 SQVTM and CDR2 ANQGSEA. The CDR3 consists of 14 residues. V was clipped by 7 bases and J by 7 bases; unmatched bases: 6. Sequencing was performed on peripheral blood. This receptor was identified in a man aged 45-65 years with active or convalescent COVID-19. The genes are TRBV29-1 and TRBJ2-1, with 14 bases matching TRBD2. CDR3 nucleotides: TGCAGCGCACCCGGGACTAGCGGGAGAAATGAGCAGTTCTTC. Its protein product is CSAPGTSGRNEQFF.